Listed here are 25 T cell receptor beta chains from one sample, sequenced in a study of breast tumors, draining lymph nodes, adjacent tissues. From the multiplex PCR reads, TCRdb called clonotypes with MiXCR, one entry per CDR3 protein. This sample has some 100,000 distinct CDR3 sequences, with about 20% found just once. Samples came from axillary lymph nodes draining the breast cancer. Sequenced: axillary lymph node tissue. Receptors were obtained from a female donor with breast cancer. Some clones in this sample may be carry-over from other donors' samples.

This clonotype was counted ten times or more. The chain combines TRBV12-3 or TRBV12-4 with TRBJ2-1, with TRBD2 matching over 12 bases. The CDR3 extends over 17 amino acids. V lost 3 bases, J lost 2 bases, and 5 bases stayed unmatched. CDR3 DNA: TGTGCCAGCAGTTTTAGGACTAGCGGGAAACCCTACAATGAGCAGTTCTTC. Translating it yields CASSFRTSGKPYNEQFF.

This clonotype was seen many times. The chain couples TRBV5-4 to TRBJ1-6; D is uncertain. This CDR3 contains 14 residues. The ends were cut back, 0 bases at V and 5 bases at J, with 6 bases in the middle. CDR1 and CDR2 from the germline V gene are SGHNT and YYREEE (reference sequence). As DNA, the CDR3 is TGTGCCAGCAGCTTGGGTCAGAATAATTCACCCCTCCACTTT. Its protein product is CASSLGQNNSPLHF.

The table lists this clonotype with many counts. The V and J genes are TRBV5-6 and TRBJ2-5; TRBD2 might be the D (5 bases). Between the trimmed V and J ends, which lost 0 bases and 4 bases, there was a span of 10 bases. In germline, CDR1 is SGHDT, CDR2 YYEEEE. The CDR3 consists of 14 residues. The DNA of the CDR3 is TGTGCCAGCAGCTTGGCCGCCGGGGTAGAGACCCAGTACTTC. Protein: CASSLAAGVETQYF.

This clonotype was recorded many times. The chain couples TRBV9 to TRBJ1-2, with unresolved D. The CDR3 runs 15 residues. CDR1 is SGDLS and CDR2 is YYNGEE in the germline V gene. Trimming cost V 4 bases and J 1 base, with 14 bases left between them. CDR3 sequence: CASSRPFGDNYGYTF. The CDR3 nucleotides read TGTGCCAGCAGCCGACCCTTTGGAGATAACTATGGCTACACCTTC.

This clonotype has just a few counts. This CDR3 reads CASSQVQGANYGYTF. DNA for the CDR3: TGTGCCAGCAGCCAGGTGCAGGGGGCTAACTATGGCTACACCTTC. The chain links TRBV3-1 to TRBJ1-2, with 7 bases lining up with TRBD1. V was pared by 3 bases and J by 0 bases, with 4 bases of the junction left unmatched. The germline V gene has CDR1 LGHDT and CDR2 YNNKEL (reference sequence). The CDR3 sequence is 15 residues long.

A note on this clonotype: One base away lies a much larger clone, so this may be a sequencing read error. J is TRBJ2-3 and V is TRBV19; 10 bases line up with TRBD2. The CDR3 is made up of 17 amino acids. Germline CDR1 and CDR2: LNHDA and SQIVND (reference sequence). Trimming at V came to 1 base and at J to 2 bases, leaving 6 bases not matched to a gene. The CDR3 region has the DNA TGTGCCAGTAGTATAGCGGGACTAGCGTATAACACAGATACGCAGTATTTT. Its protein is CASSIAGLAYNTDTQYF.

The CDR3 coding sequence is TGTGCCAGCGGCCCCTGGAATGAGCAGTTCTTC. Translated, it gives CASGPWNEQFF. This chain links TRBV28 with TRBJ2-1, with unresolved D. V shed 8 bases and J shed 7 bases, with 9 bases lying between them. The V gene's germline CDR1 is MDHEN and CDR2 SYDVKM. This CDR3 has 11 residues.

This clonotype was counted a few times. Since the CDR3 does not end with the conserved phenylalanine or tryptophan, this likely comes from a read error. The V gene is TRBV5-6, the J gene TRBJ1-2; a weak D match, TRBD1 (5 bases). The CDR3 length is 15 residues. The V gene's germline CDR1 is SGHDT and CDR2 YYEEEE. V was clipped by 2 bases and J by 8 bases, with 19 bases between them. The CDR3 reads CASSFATGPPRGYTL. The CDR3, as DNA: TGTGCCAGCAGCTTCGCCACGGGACCTCCTCGGGGCTACACCCTC.

With respect to this clonotype: A much more abundant neighbour one base away suggests this may be a read error. The chain links TRBV9 to TRBJ2-5; 7 bases line up with TRBD2. The CDR3 contains 22 residues. V was pared by 0 bases and J by 6 bases, with 29 bases of the junction left unmatched. Germline assignment: CDR1 SGDLS and CDR2 YYNGEE. The CDR3 bases are TGTGCCAGCAGCGTAGTGGCGGGGAGGGTCTATCTTCCCTCGTGCGGCCTTCAGACCCAGTACTTC. This encodes CASSVVAGRVYLPSCGLQTQYF.

This clonotype was seen repeatedly, ten times or more. The chain carries TRBV9 and TRBJ2-1; D is uncertain. Germline V gene data show CDR1 as SGDLS and CDR2 as YYNGEE. The CDR3 has 14 amino acids. Trimming took 0 bases from V and 4 from J, leaving 8 bases between them. CDR3 sequence (DNA): TGTGCCAGCAGCGTAGATCAGGAGTACAATGAGCAGTTCTTC. It translates to CASSVDQEYNEQFF.

This clonotype was detected many times. CDR3 nucleotides: TGTGCCAGCAGCTTAGCCAGAGGGACTAGCGGAACTTACGAGCAGTACTTC. Amino acid sequence: CASSLARGTSGTYEQYF. J is TRBJ2-7 and V is TRBV7-8, with TRBD2 identical over 11 bases. The V segment lost 0 bases and the J segment 4 bases; nucleotides outside the gene matches: 8. The CDR3 is made up of 17 amino acids. Germline V CDR1 and CDR2: SGHVS, FQNEAQ.

Many counts were recorded for this clonotype. The chain employs TRBV29-1 and TRBJ2-1; perhaps TRBD1 as D (6 bases). CDR1 is SQVTM and CDR2 is ANQGSEA in the germline V gene. Trimming shortened V by 6 bases and J by 4 bases, and 16 bases separated the two germline ends. The CDR3 extends over 14 amino acids. CDR3 DNA: TGCAGCGTGCCCGGGACAAGGGGATACAATGAGCAGTTCTTC. Translating it yields CSVPGTRGYNEQFF.

This clonotype was seen many times. Its ends do not fully match the called genes, so a read error is possible. This chain uses TRBV6-1 with TRBJ1-4; D is ambiguous. The germline V gene encodes CDR1 MNHNS and CDR2 SASEGT. This CDR3 comprises 14 residues. For the CDR3, the DNA is TGTGCCAGCCGTGAAGGGTTGGCTAATGAAAAACTGTTTTTT. Protein: CASREGLANEKLFF.

This clonotype has just a few counts. V usage is TRBV2 and J usage is TRBJ1-5; 8 bases map to TRBD1. This CDR3 is built from 19 residues. V trimming: 5 bases; J trimming: 0 bases; junction bases outside the gene matches: 15. Germline V gene data show CDR1 as SNHLY and CDR2 as FYNNEI. The DNA for the CDR3 is TGTGCCAGCAGTACTTCAGACAGGGGTAGGGGCCTTAGCAATCAGCCCCAGCATTTT. This translates into CASSTSDRGRGLSNQPQHF.

The chain is built from TRBV28 and TRBJ1-2, with 7 positions matching TRBD1. Germline values: CDR1 MDHEN, CDR2 SYDVKM. There are 15 residues in the CDR3. V gave up 5 bases and J gave up 7 bases; unmatched junction bases: 13. The CDR3, as DNA: TGTGCCAGCAGTATAAACCGGGCCAGGGGGGCTGGCTACACCTTC. It codes for CASSINRARGAGYTF.

This clonotype was seen at least ten times. The gene calls are TRBV12-3 or TRBV12-4 and TRBJ1-4; 8 bases line up with TRBD1. The length of the CDR3 is 14 residues. Trimming removed 7 bases from V and 7 bases from J; junction bases left unmatched: 8. Here the CDR3 reads CASTLGRGREKLFF. The CDR3 coding sequence is TGTGCCAGCACTCTAGGCAGGGGGCGTGAAAAACTGTTTTTT.

This clonotype was observed many times. The chain is built from TRBV7-9 and TRBJ2-7; D unclear. Germline V lookup: CDR1 SEHNR, CDR2 FQNEAQ (reference sequence). Between the trimmed V and J ends, which lost 1 base and 4 bases, there was a span of 8 bases. The CDR3 covers 13 residues. CDR3 coding DNA: TGTGCCAGCAGCTTAGAACAGAATTACGAGCAGTACTTC. It is translated as CASSLEQNYEQYF.

V and J are TRBV9 and TRBJ2-2; D unclear. CDR1 SGDLS and CDR2 YYNGEE come from the germline V gene. The CDR3 covers 13 residues. Deletions cut 7 bases from V and 3 bases from J, with 10 bases between. The CDR3 region is CASGAGYTGELFF. Here the CDR3 DNA reads TGTGCCAGCGGCGCCGGGTACACCGGGGAGCTGTTTTTT.

This chain links TRBV4-1 with TRBJ2-1, with 8 bases matching TRBD2. Trimming at V came to 7 bases and at J to 4 bases, leaving 9 bases not matched to a gene. The germline gives CDR1 MGHRA, CDR2 YSYEKL. The CDR3 covers 15 residues. CDR3 protein: CASKNPGGKYNEQFF. For the CDR3, the DNA is TGCGCCAGCAAAAACCCGGGGGGGAAATACAATGAGCAGTTCTTC.

This clonotype was seen ten or more times. This sequence joins TRBV6-1 and TRBJ1-6; TRBD1 aligns across 7 bases. The CDR3 is 13 amino acids. After removal of 7 bases from V and 8 bases from J, the junction contained 5 bases not matched to a gene. The germline V gene encodes CDR1 MNHNS and CDR2 SASEGT. The CDR3 here is CASTTGNDSPLHF. In DNA, the CDR3 is TGTGCCAGCACGACAGGGAATGATTCACCCCTCCACTTT.

This clonotype was recorded once. A read error is possible here, since a much larger clone lies one base away. The V and J genes are TRBV6-1 and TRBJ1-3; no reliable D call. The CDR3 is made up of 12 amino acids. Trimming took 2 bases from V and 8 from J, leaving 7 bases between them. CDR1 and CDR2 (germline): MNHNS, SASEGT. CDR3 DNA: TGTGCCAGCAGTGAAAGGAGAGACACCATATATTTT. This encodes CASSERRDTIYF.

J is TRBJ2-3 and V is TRBV28; the D is unclear. The germline V and J ends were trimmed by 3 bases and 2 bases, with 18 bases remaining between them. CDR1 and CDR2 (germline): MDHEN, SYDVKM. The CDR3 loop spans 17 amino acids. The CDR3, as DNA: TGTGCCAGCAGTTTCGGGCGTAAAGCGAGTATCACAGATACGCAGTATTTT. Translating it yields CASSFGRKASITDTQYF.

This chain links TRBV28 with TRBJ2-1, with TRBD1 identical over 8 bases. The V gene's germline CDR1 is MDHEN and CDR2 SYDVKM. V lost 3 bases, J lost 8 bases, and 6 bases stayed unmatched. This CDR3 is built from 14 residues. This CDR3 reads CASSFHRQGYEQFF. CDR3 DNA sequence: TGTGCCAGCAGTTTTCACCGACAGGGGTATGAGCAGTTCTTC.

V is TRBV5-6 and J is TRBJ2-3, with 7 bases identical to TRBD1. The ends lost 4 bases at V and 3 bases at J; junction bases unmatched: 8. This CDR3 is built from 15 residues. Germline V gene lookup returns CDR1 SGHDT and CDR2 YYEEEE. Here the CDR3 DNA reads TGTGCCAGCAGCCACGACAGGGTCCCTACAGATACGCAGTATTTT. It is translated as CASSHDRVPTDTQYF. Combining the CDR3 with reference TRBV5-6 and TRBJ2-3 gives the whole variable domain DAGVTQSPTHLIKTRGQQVTLRCSPKSGHDTVSWYQQALGQGPQFIFQYYEEEERQRGNFPDRFSGHQFPNYSSELNVNALLLGDSALYLCASSHDRVPTDTQYFGPGTRLTVL.

The rearrangement uses TRBV3-1 and TRBJ1-6, with D perhaps TRBD1 (6 bases). Trimming cost V 7 bases and J 7 bases, with 11 bases left between them. CDR1 and CDR2 (germline): LGHDT, YNNKEL (reference sequence). The CDR3 covers 13 residues. The CDR3 bases are TGTGCCAGCAACCGGACAGACAATTCACCCCTCCACTTT. Translation gives CASNRTDNSPLHF.